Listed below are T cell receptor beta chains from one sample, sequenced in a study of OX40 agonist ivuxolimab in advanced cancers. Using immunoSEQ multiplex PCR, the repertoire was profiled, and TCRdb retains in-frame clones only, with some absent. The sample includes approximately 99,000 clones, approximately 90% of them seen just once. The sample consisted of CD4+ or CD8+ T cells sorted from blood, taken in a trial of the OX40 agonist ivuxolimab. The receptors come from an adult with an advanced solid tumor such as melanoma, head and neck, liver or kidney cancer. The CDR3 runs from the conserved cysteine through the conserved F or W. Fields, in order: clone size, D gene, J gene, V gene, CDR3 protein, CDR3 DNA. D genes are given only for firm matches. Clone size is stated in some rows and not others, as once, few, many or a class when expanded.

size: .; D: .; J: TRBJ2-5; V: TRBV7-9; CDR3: CASSPSGTETQYF; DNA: TGTGCCAGCAGCCCCAGTGGCACCGAGACCCAGTACTTC
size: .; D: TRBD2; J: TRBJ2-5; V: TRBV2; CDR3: CASSESSGGDLQETQYF; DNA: TGTGCCAGCAGTGAAAGTAGCGGGGGGGACCTACAAGAGACCCAGTACTTC
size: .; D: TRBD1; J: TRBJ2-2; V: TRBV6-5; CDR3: CASSTTGVVTGELFF; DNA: TGTGCCAGCAGTACGACAGGGGTCGTCACCGGGGAGCTGTTTTTT
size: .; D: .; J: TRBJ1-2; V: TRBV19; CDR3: CASSDRGAFPGGYTF; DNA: TGTGCCAGTAGTGACCGGGGGGCCTTCCCGGGAGGCTACACCTTC
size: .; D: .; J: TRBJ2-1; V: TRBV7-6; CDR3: CASSLDEGLGEQFF; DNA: TGTGCCAGCAGCTTAGATGAGGGGTTAGGTGAGCAGTTCTTC
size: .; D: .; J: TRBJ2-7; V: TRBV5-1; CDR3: CASSLGSDPYEQYF; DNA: TGCGCCAGCAGCTTGGGTTCGGACCCCTACGAGCAGTACTTC
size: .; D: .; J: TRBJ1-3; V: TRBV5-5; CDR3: CASSLGQNSGNTIYF; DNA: TGTGCCAGCAGCTTGGGACAAAACTCTGGAAACACCATATATTTT
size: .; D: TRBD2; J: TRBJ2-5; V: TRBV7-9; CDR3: CASSERQAGGKETQYF; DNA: TGTGCCAGCAGCGAACGCCAAGCGGGAGGGAAAGAGACCCAGTACTTC
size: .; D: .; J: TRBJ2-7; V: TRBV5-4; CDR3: CASSPSVDREQYF; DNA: TGTGCCAGCAGCCCCTCGGTGGATCGCGAGCAGTACTTC
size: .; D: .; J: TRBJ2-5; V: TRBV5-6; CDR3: CASSLPGPLKETQYF; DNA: TGTGCCAGCAGCCTGCCCGGGCCTCTCAAAGAGACCCAGTACTTC
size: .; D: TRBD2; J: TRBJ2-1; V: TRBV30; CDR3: CAWRGLAGVGPYNEQFF; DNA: TGTGCCTGGAGGGGACTAGCGGGAGTCGGTCCCTACAATGAGCAGTTCTTC
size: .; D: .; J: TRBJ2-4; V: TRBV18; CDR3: CASSPGSDRNIQYF; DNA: TGTGCCAGCTCACCAGGGTCCGATAGAAACATTCAGTACTTC
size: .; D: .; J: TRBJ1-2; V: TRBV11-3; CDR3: CASSPLPVGGYTF; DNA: TGTGCCAGCAGCCCCCTTCCAGTGGGAGGCTACACCTTC
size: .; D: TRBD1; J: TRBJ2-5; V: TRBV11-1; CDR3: CASSPRQGLQETQYF; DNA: TGTGCCAGCAGCCCCAGACAGGGCCTACAAGAGACCCAGTACTTC
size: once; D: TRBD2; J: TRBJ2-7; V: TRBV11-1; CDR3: CASSSTSGSFTYEQYF; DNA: TGTGCCAGCAGCTCGACTAGCGGGAGTTTCACCTACGAGCAGTACTTC
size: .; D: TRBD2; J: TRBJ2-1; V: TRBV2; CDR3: CASTFLLAGNEQFF; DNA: TGTGCCAGCACCTTTTTACTAGCGGGCAATGAGCAGTTCTTC
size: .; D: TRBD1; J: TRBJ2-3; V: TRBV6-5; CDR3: CASSSGQVTDTQYF; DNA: TGTGCCAGCAGTTCTGGACAGGTCACAGATACGCAGTATTTT
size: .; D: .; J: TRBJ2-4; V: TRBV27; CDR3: CASSPWHENIQYF; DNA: TGTGCCAGCAGTCCGTGGCACGAAAACATTCAGTACTTC